A selection of T cell receptor beta chains follows, all from one sample in a study of CD8 T cells in Susac syndrome. TCRdb reprocessed the immunoSEQ multiplex PCR reads via MiXCR and lists one record per CDR3 protein. This table has about 200,000 distinct CDR3 sequences, 90% to 95% appearing once. What was sequenced was CD4+ T cells from PBMCs. All receptors derive from a human donor in good health. The CDR3 runs from the conserved cysteine through the conserved F or W. Each record gives: CDR3 length, D gene, J gene, V gene, clone size, CDR3 protein, CDR3 DNA. A D gene is named only where the DNA matches it firmly. Expanded clones get a size class; other rows say once, few or many, or leave the size out.

CDR3 length: 12; D gene: .; J gene: TRBJ1-2; V gene: TRBV27; clone size: .; CDR3 protein: CASSPSGWRYTF; CDR3 DNA: TGTGCCAGCAGCCCGTCCGGATGGCGCTACACCTTC
CDR3 length: 14; D gene: .; J gene: TRBJ2-6; V gene: TRBV19; clone size: once; CDR3 protein: CASSVRSGANVLTF; CDR3 DNA: TGTGCCAGTAGCGTCCGCTCTGGGGCCAACGTCCTGACTTTC
CDR3 length: 15; D gene: TRBD1; J gene: TRBJ2-3; V gene: TRBV14; clone size: .; CDR3 protein: CASSQQTGRSDTQYF; CDR3 DNA: TGTGCCAGCAGCCAACAGACAGGGCGTTCAGATACGCAGTATTTT
CDR3 length: 12; D gene: .; J gene: TRBJ2-2; V gene: TRBV19; clone size: once; CDR3 protein: CASSIYSGELFF; CDR3 DNA: TGTGCCAGTAGTATATACTCCGGGGAGCTGTTTTTT
CDR3 length: 12; D gene: .; J gene: TRBJ1-1; V gene: TRBV14; clone size: .; CDR3 protein: CASAGGGTEAFF; CDR3 DNA: TGTGCCAGCGCCGGCGGGGGCACTGAAGCTTTCTTT
CDR3 length: 14; D gene: .; J gene: TRBJ1-4; V gene: TRBV15; clone size: .; CDR3 protein: CATSGGGSNEKLFF; CDR3 DNA: TGTGCCACCAGCGGAGGGGGGTCCAATGAAAAACTGTTTTTT
CDR3 length: 15; D gene: TRBD1; J gene: TRBJ2-3; V gene: TRBV3-1; clone size: .; CDR3 protein: CASSQRDRGPHTQYF; CDR3 DNA: TGTGCCAGCAGCCAAAGGGACAGGGGGCCGCATACGCAGTATTTT
CDR3 length: 13; D gene: .; J gene: TRBJ2-5; V gene: TRBV11-2; clone size: .; CDR3 protein: CASSVVSQETQYF; CDR3 DNA: TGTGCCAGCAGCGTCGTAAGCCAGGAGACCCAGTACTTC
CDR3 length: 12; D gene: .; J gene: TRBJ2-1; V gene: TRBV5-4; clone size: .; CDR3 protein: CASRITGNEQFF; CDR3 DNA: TGTGCCAGCAGAATTACAGGGAACGAGCAGTTCTTC
CDR3 length: 14; D gene: .; J gene: TRBJ1-3; V gene: TRBV7-2; clone size: .; CDR3 protein: CASSRTEPGNTIYF; CDR3 DNA: TGTGCCAGCAGCCGGACCGAGCCTGGAAACACCATATATTTT
CDR3 length: 15; D gene: .; J gene: TRBJ2-2; V gene: TRBV15; clone size: .; CDR3 protein: CATSRDTGSTGELFF; CDR3 DNA: TGTGCCACCAGCAGAGATACAGGGTCAACCGGGGAGCTGTTTTTT
CDR3 length: 13; D gene: .; J gene: TRBJ2-1; V gene: TRBV7-2; clone size: .; CDR3 protein: CASSLHRRQEQFF; CDR3 DNA: TGTGCCAGCAGCTTACACCGACGTCAGGAGCAGTTCTTC
CDR3 length: 12; D gene: .; J gene: TRBJ2-7; V gene: TRBV20-1; clone size: .; CDR3 protein: CSARVQGHEQYF; CDR3 DNA: TGCAGTGCTAGAGTCCAAGGCCACGAGCAGTACTTC
CDR3 length: 15; D gene: .; J gene: TRBJ2-5; V gene: TRBV4-3; clone size: once; CDR3 protein: CASSFSGTVLETQYF; CDR3 DNA: TGCGCCAGCAGCTTCTCGGGGACCGTGTTGGAGACCCAGTACTTC
CDR3 length: 16; D gene: TRBD2; J gene: TRBJ2-1; V gene: TRBV7-8; clone size: .; CDR3 protein: CASSGQLAEIVNEQFF; CDR3 DNA: TGTGCCAGCAGCGGCCAACTAGCGGAAATCGTCAATGAGCAGTTCTTC
CDR3 length: 16; D gene: .; J gene: TRBJ2-1; V gene: TRBV13; clone size: .; CDR3 protein: CASSFPGEGRGNEQFF; CDR3 DNA: TGTGCCAGCAGCTTCCCCGGCGAAGGACGGGGCAATGAGCAGTTCTTC
CDR3 length: 13; D gene: .; J gene: TRBJ1-2; V gene: TRBV12-3/TRBV12-4; clone size: .; CDR3 protein: CASSFQANYGYTF; CDR3 DNA: TGTGCCAGCAGTTTTCAGGCTAACTATGGCTACACCTTC
CDR3 length: 13; D gene: TRBD1; J gene: TRBJ2-7; V gene: TRBV5-1; clone size: .; CDR3 protein: CASSSTGADEQYF; CDR3 DNA: TGCGCCAGCAGCTCGACAGGGGCCGACGAGCAGTACTTC
CDR3 length: 15; D gene: .; J gene: TRBJ2-7; V gene: TRBV9; clone size: .; CDR3 protein: CASSARPGPLVEQYF; CDR3 DNA: TGTGCCAGCAGCGCCCGTCCGGGGCCCCTCGTCGAGCAGTACTTC
CDR3 length: 13; D gene: TRBD1; J gene: TRBJ2-7; V gene: TRBV29-1; clone size: .; CDR3 protein: CSTTGASSYEQYF; CDR3 DNA: TGCAGCACTACAGGGGCAAGCTCCTACGAGCAGTACTTC
CDR3 length: 16; D gene: TRBD2; J gene: TRBJ2-1; V gene: TRBV9; clone size: .; CDR3 protein: CASSVGSSGDLHQQFF; CDR3 DNA: TGTGCCAGCAGCGTAGGGTCTAGCGGAGACCTCCACCAGCAGTTCTTC
CDR3 length: 14; D gene: TRBD1; J gene: TRBJ1-2; V gene: TRBV29-1; clone size: .; CDR3 protein: CSAQGQGAVYGYTF; CDR3 DNA: TGCAGCGCCCAGGGACAGGGGGCAGTCTATGGCTACACCTTC
CDR3 length: 16; D gene: TRBD2; J gene: TRBJ2-1; V gene: TRBV14; clone size: .; CDR3 protein: CASSQAFQRGSDEQFF; CDR3 DNA: TGTGCCAGCAGCCAAGCGTTTCAGCGGGGGAGTGATGAGCAGTTCTTC
CDR3 length: 17; D gene: .; J gene: TRBJ1-3; V gene: TRBV3-1; clone size: .; CDR3 protein: CASSHPRRSASGNTIYF; CDR3 DNA: TGTGCCAGCAGCCACCCCCGACGGAGTGCATCTGGAAACACCATATATTTT
CDR3 length: 15; D gene: .; J gene: TRBJ2-3; V gene: TRBV3-1; clone size: .; CDR3 protein: CASSQDRSSTDTQYF; CDR3 DNA: TGTGCCAGCAGCCAAGATCGGAGTAGCACAGATACGCAGTATTTT
CDR3 length: 16; D gene: TRBD2; J gene: TRBJ2-5; V gene: TRBV12-3/TRBV12-4; clone size: .; CDR3 protein: CASSPRTSGREETQYF; CDR3 DNA: TGTGCCAGCAGCCCTCGGACTAGCGGGAGAGAAGAGACCCAGTACTTC
CDR3 length: 17; D gene: .; J gene: TRBJ1-1; V gene: TRBV6-2/TRBV6-3; clone size: .; CDR3 protein: CASSTVPFGAVNTEAFF; CDR3 DNA: TGTGCCAGCAGTACCGTACCCTTCGGGGCGGTGAACACTGAAGCTTTCTTT
CDR3 length: 13; D gene: .; J gene: TRBJ2-7; V gene: TRBV20-1; clone size: .; CDR3 protein: CSASPWSSYEQYF; CDR3 DNA: TGCAGTGCTAGTCCCTGGAGCTCCTACGAGCAGTACTTC
CDR3 length: 15; D gene: .; J gene: TRBJ1-1; V gene: TRBV6-5; clone size: .; CDR3 protein: CASSRWSGGDTEAFF; CDR3 DNA: TGTGCCAGCAGCAGGTGGTCGGGAGGGGACACTGAAGCTTTCTTT
CDR3 length: 10; D gene: .; J gene: TRBJ2-1; V gene: TRBV20-1; clone size: .; CDR3 protein: CSAAYNEQFF; CDR3 DNA: TGCAGTGCGGCCTACAATGAGCAGTTCTTC
CDR3 length: 13; D gene: .; J gene: TRBJ1-5; V gene: TRBV20-1; clone size: .; CDR3 protein: CSATNQVSQPQHF; CDR3 DNA: TGCAGTGCTACAAACCAAGTTAGTCAGCCCCAGCATTTT
CDR3 length: 12; D gene: .; J gene: TRBJ2-7; V gene: TRBV12-3/TRBV12-4; clone size: .; CDR3 protein: CASSLYRYEQYF; CDR3 DNA: TGTGCCAGCAGTTTATACCGCTACGAGCAGTACTTC
CDR3 length: 11; D gene: .; J gene: TRBJ2-1; V gene: TRBV18; clone size: .; CDR3 protein: CASSTENEQFF; CDR3 DNA: TGTGCCAGCTCGACCGAGAATGAGCAGTTCTTC
CDR3 length: 13; D gene: .; J gene: TRBJ2-1; V gene: TRBV9; clone size: .; CDR3 protein: CASSVVGQNEQFF; CDR3 DNA: TGTGCCAGCAGCGTAGTGGGGCAGAATGAGCAGTTCTTC
CDR3 length: 15; D gene: .; J gene: TRBJ2-7; V gene: TRBV4-2; clone size: .; CDR3 protein: CASSHETGRSYEQYF; CDR3 DNA: TGTGCCAGCAGCCACGAGACAGGACGCTCCTACGAGCAGTACTTC
CDR3 length: 14; D gene: .; J gene: TRBJ1-4; V gene: TRBV27; clone size: .; CDR3 protein: CASSWGVENEKLFF; CDR3 DNA: TGTGCCAGCAGTTGGGGAGTGGAGAATGAAAAACTGTTTTTT
CDR3 length: 15; D gene: .; J gene: TRBJ2-6; V gene: TRBV5-4; clone size: .; CDR3 protein: CASSGGLLGANVLTF; CDR3 DNA: TGTGCCAGCAGCGGGGGTCTCTTAGGGGCCAACGTCCTGACTTTC